The 30 T cell receptor beta chains given below trace back to one sample, sequenced in a study of OX40 agonist ivuxolimab in advanced cancers. Libraries were built with the immunoSEQ multiplex PCR assay. Entries here come from immuneACCESS through TCRdb and include only in-frame sequences with V and J called. Some clones fail to appear in such tables; in the studies checked, an unresolved V gene covers under half of the shortfall, and the cause of the remainder is unknown. Present in this sample are some 86,000 clones, about 83% of which were seen just once. The ten largest account for 1.1% to 1.5% of the sample. Specimen: CD4+ or CD8+ T cells sorted from blood, collected in a trial of the OX40 agonist ivuxolimab. These receptor sequences come from an adult with an advanced solid tumor such as melanoma, head and neck, liver or kidney cancer.

V is TRBV6-1 and J is TRBJ1-3; no clear D. Germline values: CDR1 MNHNS, CDR2 SASEGT. Trimming stripped 7 bases from V and 3 bases from J, with 7 bases between. This CDR3 region has 12 residues. CDR3 coding DNA: TGTGCCAGCAATAGCGGTGGAAACACCATATATTTT. It specifies CASNSGGNTIYF.

The V and J genes are TRBV5-1 and TRBJ2-3; TRBD1 matches 9 bases. CDR3 length: 15 amino acids. V lost 0 bases to trimming and J lost 6 bases; unmatched junction nucleotides: 5. Germline CDR1 and CDR2: SGHRS and YFSETQ. This CDR3 is CASSLVIQGADTQYF. The CDR3 DNA reads TGCGCCAGCAGCTTGGTAATACAGGGGGCGGATACGCAGTATTTT. The full variable domain, its missing parts supplied by reference TRBV5-1 and TRBJ2-3, is KAGVTQTPRYLIKTRGQQVTLSCSPISGHRSVSWYQQTPGQGLQFLFEYFSETQRNKGNFPGRFSGRQFSNSRSEMNVSTLELGDSALYLCASSLVIQGADTQYFGPGTRLTVL.

The V gene is TRBV2, the J gene TRBJ2-3; D is uncertain. Germline CDR1 and CDR2: SNHLY and FYNNEI. The CDR3 has 12 residues. Trimming removed 0 bases from V and 10 bases from J, with 8 bases in between. This chain's CDR3 is CASSEAARSQYF. CDR3 DNA: TGTGCCAGCAGTGAAGCAGCAAGGTCGCAGTATTTT.

The chain links TRBV5-1 to TRBJ1-2; 8 bases agree with TRBD1. The CDR3 sequence is 16 residues long. The V gene's germline CDR1 is SGHRS and CDR2 YFSETQ. After removal of 5 bases from V and 4 bases from J, the junction contained 13 bases not matched to a gene. The CDR3 DNA reads as TGCGCCAGCAGAAGTGGGGCAGGGGGCACTACCTATGGCTACACCTTC. This codes for CASRSGAGGTTYGYTF. Full variable domain (rest looked up from reference TRBV5-1 and TRBJ1-2): KAGVTQTPRYLIKTRGQQVTLSCSPISGHRSVSWYQQTPGQGLQFLFEYFSETQRNKGNFPGRFSGRQFSNSRSEMNVSTLELGDSALYLCASRSGAGGTTYGYTFGSGTRLTVV.

The J gene is TRBJ2-1, the V gene TRBV5-6; D is possibly TRBD1 (5 bases). From germline, CDR1 is SGHDT and CDR2 YYEEEE. This CDR3 region has 13 residues. V shed 1 base and J shed 6 bases, with 8 bases lying between them. CDR3 in DNA: TGTGCCAGCAGCTTGCAGGGTCCCAATGAGCAGTTCTTC. It yields the protein CASSLQGPNEQFF.

The V and J genes are TRBV6-5 and TRBJ1-2, with a possible D match to TRBD1 (5 bases). Germline assignment: CDR1 MNHEY and CDR2 SVGAGI. The CDR3 loop spans 14 amino acids. Trimming stripped 2 bases from V and 4 bases from J, with 11 bases between. In nucleotides, the CDR3 is TGTGCCAGCAGTTACCAGGGAGCCGGCTATGGCTACACCTTC. This gives the protein CASSYQGAGYGYTF.

V usage is TRBV9 and J usage is TRBJ2-3; TRBD1 aligns across 8 bases. The length of the CDR3 is 16 residues. With V trimmed by 0 bases and J by 1 base, 4 bases remained unmatched. The germline V gene encodes CDR1 SGDLS and CDR2 YYNGEE. The CDR3 bases are TGTGCCAGCAGCGTAGCACAGGGGGTTGGCACAGATACGCAGTATTTT. Translating it yields CASSVAQGVGTDTQYF.

The V gene is TRBV5-4, the J gene TRBJ1-1, with D uncertain. The CDR3 consists of 13 residues. The germline V and J ends were trimmed by 0 bases and 1 base, with 4 bases remaining between them. Germline V gives CDR1 SGHNT, CDR2 YYREEE (reference sequence). As DNA, the CDR3 is TGTGCCAGCAGCTTGGCGGGGAACACTGAAGCTTTCTTT. Translated, it gives CASSLAGNTEAFF.

J is TRBJ2-2 and V is TRBV7-3; D is undetermined. Germline CDR1 and CDR2: SGHTA and FQGTGA. V shed 5 bases and J shed 5 bases, with 15 bases lying between them. CDR3 length equals 15 residues. The CDR3 reads CASSPTSAETGELFF. The CDR3 region has the DNA TGTGCCAGCAGCCCTACGTCCGCAGAAACCGGGGAGCTGTTTTTT.

The chain recombines TRBV7-2 with TRBJ2-2; the D gene is possibly TRBD2 (6 bases). CDR1 SGHTA and CDR2 FQGNSA come from the germline V gene. The germline V and J ends were trimmed by 6 bases and 4 bases, with 15 bases remaining between them. This CDR3 spans 15 amino acids. The DNA of the CDR3 is TGTGCCAGCAGGTTTAGGAGGGGCAGCACCGGGGAGCTGTTTTTT. Protein: CASRFRRGSTGELFF.

As regards this clone: One junction end does not reproduce the germline sequence, and a read error may be involved. The chain recombines TRBV6-5 with TRBJ1-2; 7 bases match TRBD1. This CDR3 region has 15 residues. The germline gives CDR1 MNHEY, CDR2 SVGAGI. The CDR3 DNA sequence: TGTGCCAGCAGGTACTCCCATCAGGGGGGCCGAGGCTACACCTTC. It specifies CASRYSHQGGRGYTF.

V usage is TRBV29-1 and J usage is TRBJ2-7; D possibly uses TRBD1 or TRBD2 (6 bases each). The CDR3 is 13 amino acids. Germline V gene lookup returns CDR1 SQVTM and CDR2 ANQGSEA. V was clipped by 3 bases and J by 4 bases, with 13 bases between them. CDR3 residues: CSVEVGGLYEQYF. In nucleotides, the CDR3 is TGCAGCGTTGAGGTGGGGGGCCTGTACGAGCAGTACTTC.

The chain employs TRBV19 and TRBJ1-2, with 11 bases that match TRBD1. There are 17 residues in the CDR3. Germline CDR1 LNHDA, CDR2 SQIVND (reference sequence). Losses at the gene ends were 3 bases for V and 9 bases for J; bases not matched to a gene: 15. The CDR3 DNA is TGTGCCAGTAGTATCCGAGGACAGGGGGCTTTGTTCATTCGCTACACCTTC. As protein: CASSIRGQGALFIRYTF.

The chain has TRBV9 and TRBJ2-2, with D maybe TRBD1 (6 bases). V lost 3 bases, J lost 3 bases, and 15 bases lay in between. The CDR3 runs to 16 residues. The germline V gene has CDR1 SGDLS and CDR2 YYNGEE. DNA of the CDR3: TGTGCCAGCAGCGCCGACTCCGGGACATACACCGGGGAGCTGTTTTTT. Translation: CASSADSGTYTGELFF.

Only a few counts were recorded for this clone. The chain is built from TRBV28 and TRBJ2-7, with D possibly TRBD2 on 5 matching bases. Trimming cost V 6 bases and J 7 bases, with 13 bases left between them. Germline V gene sequence: CDR1 MDHEN, CDR2 SYDVKM. This CDR3 is 12 amino acids long. This CDR3 is CASSLWRVEQYF. The CDR3 coding sequence is TGTGCCAGCAGCCTATGGCGGGTAGAGCAGTACTTC.

As DNA, the CDR3 is TGTGCCAGCAGTGAAGAAGGGACCCATTATTCACCCCTCCACTTT. This codes for CASSEEGTHYSPLHF. This sequence joins TRBV6-1 and TRBJ1-6, with D possibly being TRBD1 (5 bases). Trimming took off 1 base at V and 8 bases at J, with 12 bases between the two ends. CDR1 and CDR2 from the germline V gene are MNHNS and SASEGT. CDR3 length equals 15 residues.

The rearrangement joins TRBV7-9 to TRBJ2-5; 8 positions match TRBD1. CDR1 and CDR2 from the germline V gene are SEHNR and FQNEAQ (reference sequence). V was clipped by 7 bases and J by 2 bases; unmatched bases: 9. The CDR3 has 15 residues. CDR3 nucleotides: TGTGCCAGCACCCCAACCGGACAGGGACAAGAGACCCAGTACTTC. It translates to CASTPTGQGQETQYF. The full variable domain, in which reference TRBV7-9 and TRBJ2-5 provide the parts outside the CDR3, is DTGVSQNPRHKITKRGQNVTFRCDPISEHNRLYWYRQTLGQGPEFLTYFQNEAQLEKSRLLSDRFSAERPKGSFSTLEIQRTEQGDSAMYLCASTPTGQGQETQYFGPGTRLLVL.

The J gene is TRBJ2-1, the V gene TRBV7-3; D perhaps matches TRBD2 (5 bases). V gave up 5 bases and J gave up 8 bases, with 13 bases separating them. The CDR3 spans 13 residues. Germline lookup yields CDR1 SGHTA and CDR2 FQGTGA. The CDR3 nucleotides read TGTGCCAGCAGCCTATACACTAGTTATGAGCAGTTCTTC. It yields the protein CASSLYTSYEQFF.

The genes are TRBV9 and TRBJ2-1; 9 bases match TRBD2. The CDR3 totals 15 residues. Germline V gene data show CDR1 as SGDLS and CDR2 as YYNGEE. V dropped 2 bases and J dropped 10; count of bases not matched to a gene: 10. CDR3 sequence reads: CASSVSGRPGNEQFF. The CDR3 DNA reads TGTGCCAGCAGCGTGAGCGGGAGGCCCGGGAACGAGCAGTTCTTC. Combining the CDR3 with reference TRBV9 and TRBJ2-1 gives the whole variable domain DSGVTQTPKHLITATGQRVTLRCSPRSGDLSVYWYQQSLDQGLQFLIQYYNGEERAKGNILERFSAQQFPDLHSELNLSSLELGDSALYFCASSVSGRPGNEQFFGPGTRLTVL.

The rearrangement uses TRBV6-5 and TRBJ2-2, with TRBD2 identical over 9 bases. The CDR3 consists of 16 residues. The ends lost 4 bases at V and 8 bases at J; junction bases unmatched: 11. Germline V gene lookup returns CDR1 MNHEY and CDR2 SVGAGI. As DNA, the CDR3 is TGTGCCAGCAGTTCTAAGAGCGGGAGGTTCGAGGGGGAGCTGTTTTTT. This translates into CASSSKSGRFEGELFF.

The chain has TRBV19 and TRBJ2-2; 7 bases fit TRBD2. Losses at the gene ends were 3 bases for V and 6 bases for J; bases not matched to a gene: 7. Germline assignment: CDR1 LNHDA and CDR2 SQIVND (reference sequence). The CDR3 runs 15 residues. This chain's CDR3 is CASSIGGRAPGELFF. CDR3 in DNA: TGTGCCAGTAGTATTGGAGGGAGGGCTCCCGGGGAGCTGTTTTTT.

The V and J genes are TRBV5-1 and TRBJ2-1, with D possibly being TRBD2 (6 bases). This CDR3 has 13 amino acids. Germline lookup yields CDR1 SGHRS and CDR2 YFSETQ. Trimming took 4 bases from V and 7 from J, leaving 12 bases between them. DNA of the CDR3: TGCGCCAGCAGCAGCCCGGGGGAAAATGAGCAGTTCTTC. It encodes CASSSPGENEQFF.

This clone was detected only a few times. The chain couples TRBV11-2 to TRBJ2-1; 7 nucleotides agree with TRBD1. In germline, CDR1 is SGHAT, CDR2 FQNNGV. The length of the CDR3 is 15 residues. V shed 5 bases, J shed 2 bases, and the junction held 6 bases outside the gene matches. This CDR3 reads CASSRGQTTYNEQFF. CDR3 coding DNA: TGTGCCAGCAGCCGGGGACAGACAACCTACAATGAGCAGTTCTTC.

The chain combines TRBV11-2 with TRBJ1-5, with D possibly being TRBD1 (6 bases). Trimming cost V 1 base and J 3 bases, with 10 bases left between them. This CDR3 has 15 amino acids. Per the germline V gene, CDR1 is SGHAT and CDR2 is FQNNGV. The CDR3 DNA follows: TGTGCCAGCAGCTTAGGAAGGGGGGACAATCAGCCCCAGCATTTT. Its translation: CASSLGRGDNQPQHF.

The chain uses TRBV30 and TRBJ1-2; possible D gene TRBD1, 6 bases. Between the trimmed V and J ends, which lost 0 bases and 8 bases, there was a span of 25 bases. Germline CDR1 is GTSNPN and CDR2 is SVGIG (reference sequence). The CDR3 loop spans 17 amino acids. The chain's CDR3 is CAWSVARIRGRTEGYTF. The CDR3 coding sequence is TGTGCCTGGAGTGTAGCACGAATACGGGGGCGAACAGAAGGCTACACCTTC.

This clone was counted a single time. This chain joins TRBV5-1 and TRBJ2-1; tentatively, D is TRBD1 (5 bases). Trimming removed 3 bases at V and 0 bases at J, with 13 bases between. Per the germline V gene, CDR1 is SGHRS and CDR2 is YFSETQ. The CDR3 runs 16 residues. CDR3 nucleotide sequence: TGCGCCAGCAGCTCACAGGCGAGGAGCTCCTACAATGAGCAGTTCTTC. This gives the protein CASSSQARSSYNEQFF.

In DNA form, the CDR3 reads TGTGCCAGCAGCCGAGGGGTGGGGGACTATGGCTACACCTTC. It yields the protein CASSRGVGDYGYTF. V is TRBV14 and J is TRBJ1-2, with D possibly matching TRBD1 (5 bases). CDR3 length equals 14 residues. Per the germline V gene, CDR1 is SGHDN and CDR2 is FVKESK. Trimming stripped 4 bases from V and 3 bases from J, with 12 bases between.

The CDR3 loop reads CASSSSRDRGGETQYF. The CDR3 DNA follows: TGTGCCAGCAGTTCTTCCCGGGACAGAGGAGGAGAGACCCAGTACTTC. The chain uses TRBV7-2 and TRBJ2-5; 7 bases align to TRBD1. CDR3 length equals 16 residues. CDR1 and CDR2 (germline): SGHTA, FQGNSA. V gave up 6 bases and J gave up 4 bases; unmatched junction bases: 14.

The table lists this clone with a count of one. The V gene is TRBV6-1, the J gene TRBJ2-3, with D possibly being TRBD1 (7 bases). Germline loops: CDR1 MNHNS, CDR2 SASEGT. The CDR3 consists of 13 residues. V lost 4 bases to trimming and J lost 7 bases, with 12 bases between them. CDR3 loop: CASSAAGGYTQYF. The CDR3 DNA sequence: TGTGCCAGCAGTGCCGCAGGGGGGTATACGCAGTATTTT.

This sequence joins TRBV5-1 and TRBJ2-3, with 11 bases matching TRBD2. Germline V gives CDR1 SGHRS, CDR2 YFSETQ. The CDR3 is made up of 16 amino acids. V lost 1 base, J lost 6 bases, and 7 bases stayed unmatched. The CDR3 nucleotides read TGCGCCAGCAGCTTGCTCGTAGCGGGAGGGGAGGATACGCAGTATTTT. Protein: CASSLLVAGGEDTQYF. The whole variable domain, filled in from reference TRBV5-1 and TRBJ2-3, reads KAGVTQTPRYLIKTRGQQVTLSCSPISGHRSVSWYQQTPGQGLQFLFEYFSETQRNKGNFPGRFSGRQFSNSRSEMNVSTLELGDSALYLCASSLLVAGGEDTQYFGPGTRLTVL.